These 14 T cell receptor beta chains originate from one sample sequenced in a study of cytomegalovirus exposure and HLA in healthy donors. Using immunoSEQ multiplex PCR, the repertoire was profiled, and TCRdb retains in-frame clones only, with some absent. The sample has some 140,000 clones, roughly 90% seen once; the top ten hold under 3%. Sample: PBMCs. The source of these receptors is a young man in good health and CMV-seronegative.

This clone has just a few counts. This chain connects TRBV9 to TRBJ1-6, with D perhaps TRBD1 (6 bases). The CDR3 runs to 14 residues. V was shortened by 5 bases and J by 6 bases, with 12 bases between the two germline ends. CDR1 is SGDLS, CDR2 YYNGEE, per germline. CDR3 region: CASSKGQLNSPLHF. CDR3 in DNA: TGTGCCAGCAGTAAAGGACAGCTTAATTCACCCCTCCACTTT.

The rearrangement links TRBV27 to TRBJ2-3; weak D call: TRBD2 (6 bases). CDR3 length: 15 residues. CDR1 is MNHEY and CDR2 is SMNVEV in the germline V gene (reference sequence). Trimming took off 2 bases at V and 3 bases at J, with 12 bases between the two ends. CDR3 nucleotide sequence: TGTGCCAGCAGTTTAGGGCGGGGTCAAACAGATACGCAGTATTTT. Translation: CASSLGRGQTDTQYF.

CDR3 protein: CASARGTGEKLFF. CDR3 nucleotides: TGTGCCAGCGCCCGAGGGACAGGGGAAAAACTGTTTTTT. The chain joins TRBV7-2 to TRBJ1-4, with 9 bases matching TRBD1. The germline V gene has CDR1 SGHTA and CDR2 FQGNSA. The V and J ends lost 8 bases and 8 bases, in that order; junction bases with no gene match: 6. This CDR3 comprises 13 residues.

The CDR3 DNA reads TGTGCCTGGGGGGGAGGGCCGGTAGATACGCAGTATTTT. Protein sequence: CAWGGGPVDTQYF. The chain recombines TRBV30 with TRBJ2-3, with 7 bases identical to TRBD2. CDR1 and CDR2 from the germline V gene are GTSNPN and SVGIG (reference sequence). This CDR3 comprises 13 residues. V was pared by 5 bases and J by 5 bases, with 7 bases of the junction left unmatched.

The chain couples TRBV5-6 to TRBJ2-5; tentative D call: TRBD1 (6 bases). The CDR3 runs to 13 residues. From germline, CDR1 is SGHDT and CDR2 YYEEEE. V lost 0 bases and J lost 5, with 8 bases in between. The CDR3 DNA reads TGTGCCAGCAGCTTGGGTGGGGGCGAGACCCAGTACTTC. It is translated as CASSLGGGETQYF. The full variable domain, in which reference TRBV5-6 and TRBJ2-5 provide the parts outside the CDR3, is DAGVTQSPTHLIKTRGQQVTLRCSPKSGHDTVSWYQQALGQGPQFIFQYYEEEERQRGNFPDRFSGHQFPNYSSELNVNALLLGDSALYLCASSLGGGETQYFGPGTRLLVL.

CDR3 protein: CATSDRTGPSYEQYF. For the CDR3, the DNA is TGTGCCACCAGCGACCGGACAGGGCCCTCCTACGAGCAGTACTTC. The V and J genes are TRBV15 and TRBJ2-7; TRBD1 aligns across 8 bases. V lost 5 bases to trimming and J lost 0 bases; unmatched junction nucleotides: 6. The CDR3 has 15 residues. CDR1 is LNHNV and CDR2 is YYDKDF in the germline V gene (reference sequence).

CDR3 protein: CASSPKDQGNTEAFF. In DNA form, the CDR3 reads TGTGCCAGCAGCCCCAAGGACCAGGGGAACACTGAAGCTTTCTTT. The chain carries TRBV13 and TRBJ1-1, with a possible D match to TRBD1 (5 bases). CDR1 and CDR2 (germline): PRHDT, FYEKMQ (reference sequence). The V and J ends lost 5 bases and 1 base respectively, with 14 bases between them. The CDR3 runs to 15 residues.

This CDR3 reads CASSLGTGDGYGYTF. DNA for the CDR3: TGCGCCAGCAGCCTTGGGACAGGGGATGGCTATGGCTACACCTTC. V is TRBV4-3 and J is TRBJ1-2; 10 positions agree with TRBD1. Germline V gene sequence: CDR1 LGHNA, CDR2 YSLEER. The ends lost 4 bases at V and 4 bases at J; junction bases unmatched: 6. The CDR3 length is 15 residues.

The CDR3 nucleotides are TGCGCCAGCAGCTACCGGTGGGGGCAGGCTAATGAAAAACTGTTTTTT. Amino acid sequence: CASSYRWGQANEKLFF. The genes are TRBV5-1 and TRBJ1-4; perhaps TRBD1 as D (6 bases). V was clipped by 3 bases and J by 3 bases, with 15 bases between them. Germline V gene lookup returns CDR1 SGHRS and CDR2 YFSETQ. The CDR3 covers 16 residues. The whole variable domain, filled in from reference TRBV5-1 and TRBJ1-4, reads KAGVTQTPRYLIKTRGQQVTLSCSPISGHRSVSWYQQTPGQGLQFLFEYFSETQRNKGNFPGRFSGRQFSNSRSEMNVSTLELGDSALYLCASSYRWGQANEKLFFGSGTQLSVL.

This chain joins TRBV4-1 and TRBJ2-5, with a weak D call TRBD2 (5 bases). CDR1 is MGHRA, CDR2 YSYEKL, per germline. V was trimmed by 1 base and J by 1 base, leaving 10 bases between them. The CDR3 spans 15 residues. The CDR3 reads CASSQVPAGQETQYF. The CDR3 nucleotides read TGCGCCAGCAGCCAAGTCCCGGCGGGCCAAGAGACCCAGTACTTC.

This rearrangement joins TRBV29-1 to TRBJ2-3, with D possibly being TRBD1 (5 bases). CDR1 SQVTM and CDR2 ANQGSEA come from the germline V gene. This CDR3 has 13 amino acids. V lost 5 bases and J lost 0, with 9 bases in between. This CDR3 is CSVRTPSTDTQYF. Here the CDR3 DNA reads TGCAGCGTTCGGACACCCAGCACAGATACGCAGTATTTT.

This clone was seen at least ten times. DNA for the CDR3: TGTGCCAGCGGCCTTCCCGGACAGGGAGGACAGCCCCAGCATTTT. Its protein is CASGLPGQGGQPQHF. J is TRBJ1-5 and V is TRBV6-1; 8 positions agree with TRBD1. Germline lookup yields CDR1 MNHNS and CDR2 SASEGT. The junction had 13 bases not matched to a gene; V was cut back by 8 bases and J by 7 bases. The CDR3 totals 15 residues.

The rearrangement links TRBV20-1 to TRBJ2-7; D ambiguous. The V end lost 5 bases, the J end lost 5 bases, and 10 bases lay between the germline ends. In germline, CDR1 is DFQATT, CDR2 SNEGSKA (reference sequence). The length of the CDR3 is 11 residues. The CDR3 coding sequence is TGCAGTGCTTCACATGAGGACGAGCAGTACTTC. It is translated as CSASHEDEQYF.

The V gene is TRBV21-1, the J gene TRBJ1-2; whether TRBD1, the table's D call, matches the DNA was not checked. TRBV21-1 counts as a pseudogene. The CDR3 is made up of 18 amino acids. CDR3 amino acids: CASSKEPREHRANYGYTF. The CDR3 DNA reads as TGTGCCAGCAGCAAAGAGCCCAGGGAACACCGAGCTAACTATGGCTACACCTTC.